The 23 T cell receptor beta chains presented below share a single source sample, sequenced in a study of shared clonotypes between healthy human individuals. Here immunoSEQ multiplex PCR was the method, and the copy in TCRdb shows in-frame clones only, minus some. Here the sample spans approximately 100,000 clones, less than 80% being singletons. Source material: memory CD8+ T cells sorted from blood. The sample's subset: CD45RO+ cells pooled with CCR7-negative TemRA cells. Receptors originate from a woman aged 25 to 39 in good health.

This clone has only a few counts. CDR3: CASSRGTGDQPQHF. The CDR3 coding sequence is TGTGCCAGCAGTCGCGGGACAGGGGATCAGCCCCAGCATTTT. The gene calls are TRBV25-1 and TRBJ1-5; 10 nucleotides agree with TRBD1. CDR1 MGHDK and CDR2 SYGVNS come from the germline V gene. The ends lost 5 bases at V and 5 bases at J; junction bases unmatched: 3. This CDR3 comprises 14 residues.

The chain is built from TRBV5-4 and TRBJ2-7; D gene uncertain. The CDR3 is 18 residues long. CDR1 and CDR2 (germline): SGHNT, YYREEE (reference sequence). V was pared by 1 base and J by 2 bases, with 22 bases between. The CDR3 region has the DNA TGTGCCAGCAGCTTGAACACCCCCTTGCCCCCATTAACCTACGAGCAGTACTTC. Protein sequence: CASSLNTPLPPLTYEQYF. Based on the CDR3 plus reference TRBV5-4 and TRBJ2-7, the full variable domain is ETGVTQSPTHLIKTRGQQVTLRCSSQSGHNTVSWYQQALGQGPQFIFQYYREEENGRGNFPPRFSGLQFPNYSSELNVNALELDDSALYLCASSLNTPLPPLTYEQYFGPGTRLTVT.

The chain joins TRBV4-2 to TRBJ2-3, with a possible D match to TRBD1 (6 bases). The germline V gene encodes CDR1 LGHNA and CDR2 YNFKEQ. CDR3 length equals 18 residues. V dropped 3 bases and J dropped 5 bases, with 24 bases sitting between them. CDR3 sequence: CASSQTQDAGQGGDTQYF. As DNA, the CDR3 is TGTGCCAGCAGCCAGACCCAGGATGCTGGGCAAGGGGGAGATACGCAGTATTTT.

The sample holds a few counts of this clone. The V and J genes are TRBV1 and TRBJ2-3; the table names TRBD1, a call not compared with the DNA. TRBV1 is marked as a pseudogene. This CDR3 comprises 11 residues. The CDR3 DNA reads as TGCACCAGCAGACACACAGATACGCAGTATTTT. Translating gives CTSRHTDTQYF.

The V call is TRBV27, the J call TRBJ2-7; a possible D gene is TRBD2 (6 bases). The ends were cut back, 3 bases at V and 6 bases at J, with 6 bases in the middle. The CDR3 covers 11 residues. Germline-derived CDR1 and CDR2 are MNHEY and SMNVEV (reference sequence). The CDR3 DNA sequence: TGTGCCAGCAGTTTGGGAGGCGAGCAGTACTTC. Translation gives CASSLGGEQYF.

The chain joins TRBV30 to TRBJ1-5; D is unclear. Germline CDR1 GTSNPN, CDR2 SVGIG (reference sequence). The CDR3 extends over 14 amino acids. V gave up 0 bases and J gave up 9 bases, with 15 bases separating them. The CDR3 region has the DNA TGTGCCTGGAGTGTACGGCAGAGGATGGCGCCCCAGCATTTT. It translates to CAWSVRQRMAPQHF.

The chain uses TRBV28 and TRBJ2-1; 10 bases map to TRBD2. CDR3 size: 15 residues. Germline lookup yields CDR1 MDHEN and CDR2 SYDVKM. V dropped 5 bases and J dropped 6; count of bases not matched to a gene: 7. The CDR3 DNA reads as TGTGCCAGCAGTCCTTGGACTAGCGGAGGCAATGAGCAGTTCTTC. Residues: CASSPWTSGGNEQFF.

At least ten counts were recorded for this clone. The CDR3 protein is CASSAARYNEQFF. CDR3 nucleotide sequence: TGTGCCAGTAGTGCCGCCCGCTACAATGAGCAGTTCTTC. J is TRBJ2-1 and V is TRBV19; D is unresolved. CDR1 LNHDA and CDR2 SQIVND come from the germline V gene (reference sequence). Deletions cut 5 bases from V and 3 bases from J, with 8 bases between. The CDR3 loop spans 13 amino acids.

The V gene is TRBV9, the J gene TRBJ2-5; 12 bases are shared with TRBD2. CDR1 and CDR2 (germline): SGDLS, YYNGEE. J was trimmed by 6 bases and V by 0 bases; bases with no gene match: 6. The CDR3 sequence is 16 residues long. The CDR3 coding sequence is TGTGCCAGCAGCGTAGCCCGGACTAGCGGGACTAAGACCCAGTACTTC. It is translated as CASSVARTSGTKTQYF.

This chain uses TRBV27 with TRBJ2-7; 11 nucleotides align to TRBD2. Trimming cost V 8 bases and J 4 bases; bases outside gene matches: 10. The CDR3 has 15 amino acids. CDR1 is MNHEY and CDR2 is SMNVEV in the germline V gene (reference sequence). The CDR3 bases are TGTGCCAGCCAGATACTAGCGGGAGCTGGTTACGAGCAGTACTTC. Translated: CASQILAGAGYEQYF.

The chain joins TRBV27 to TRBJ2-3; D is perhaps TRBD1 or TRBD2 (5 bases each). CDR1 is MNHEY, CDR2 SMNVEV, per germline (reference sequence). This CDR3 has 16 amino acids. V shed 2 bases and J shed 2 bases, with 14 bases lying between them. The CDR3 nucleotides read TGTGCCAGCAGTTTAGGTCCGGGACCACCCACAGATACGCAGTATTTT. It codes for CASSLGPGPPTDTQYF.

This sequence joins TRBV19 and TRBJ2-3, with a weak D call TRBD2 (5 bases). V lost 1 base and J 3 bases, leaving 8 bases between the germline ends. This CDR3 region has 14 residues. From germline, CDR1 is LNHDA and CDR2 SQIVND (reference sequence). The CDR3 region is CASSIAAVTDTQYF. CDR3 DNA sequence: TGTGCCAGTAGTATAGCAGCGGTTACAGATACGCAGTATTTT. Drawing the rest from reference TRBV19 and TRBJ2-3, the complete variable domain is DGGITQSPKYLFRKEGQNVTLSCEQNLNHDAMYWYRQDPGQGLRLIYYSQIVNDFQKGDIAEGYSVSREKKESFPLTVTSAQKNPTAFYLCASSIAAVTDTQYFGPGTRLTVL.

This clone was counted a few times. This chain joins TRBV11-2 and TRBJ2-5; possibly TRBD2 for D (5 bases). The V and J ends lost 3 bases and 5 bases respectively, with 16 bases between them. Germline assignment: CDR1 SGHAT and CDR2 FQNNGV. The length of the CDR3 is 15 residues. CDR3 DNA sequence: TGTGCCAGCAGCTTCCCTTTTGCTAGCTTGGAGACCCAGTACTTC. Its translation: CASSFPFASLETQYF.

The rearrangement links TRBV5-1 to TRBJ2-7; 9 bases are shared with TRBD1. J was trimmed by 5 bases and V by 7 bases; bases with no gene match: 10. Germline V gene lookup returns CDR1 SGHRS and CDR2 YFSETQ. The CDR3 is 14 amino acids. The CDR3 loop is CASGRGQGFDEQYF. The CDR3 nucleotides are TGCGCCAGCGGTCGCGGACAGGGGTTCGACGAGCAGTACTTC.

This clone was counted a few times. The V gene is TRBV7-9, the J gene TRBJ2-1; 11 bases fit TRBD2. This CDR3 is built from 15 residues. Germline lookup yields CDR1 SEHNR and CDR2 FQNEAQ (reference sequence). The junction had 6 bases not matched to a gene; V was cut back by 5 bases and J by 6 bases. Here the CDR3 DNA reads TGTGCCAGCAGCCCGGGACTAGCGGAGATCAATGAGCAGTTCTTC. Amino acid sequence: CASSPGLAEINEQFF.

The V and J genes are TRBV25-1 and TRBJ1-1; 9 nucleotides match TRBD1. The germline gives CDR1 MGHDK, CDR2 SYGVNS. With 6 bases clipped from V and 5 bases from J, the junction kept 4 bases outside the gene matches. The CDR3 loop spans 13 amino acids. The CDR3 protein is CASRDRGETEAFF. The CDR3 DNA follows: TGTGCCAGCAGGGACAGGGGAGAAACTGAAGCTTTCTTT.

The chain uses TRBV28 and TRBJ2-2; the match to TRBD1 covers 7 bases. CDR1 MDHEN and CDR2 SYDVKM come from the germline V gene. The CDR3 sequence is 16 residues long. After removal of 6 bases from V and 3 bases from J, the junction contained 10 bases not matched to a gene. This CDR3 is CASRPNRGQYTGELFF. Written as DNA, the CDR3 is TGTGCCAGCAGACCTAACAGGGGTCAGTACACCGGGGAGCTGTTTTTT.

The chain joins TRBV14 to TRBJ2-7; D perhaps matches TRBD1 (6 bases). This CDR3 comprises 14 residues. Trimming shortened V by 4 bases and J by 6 bases, and 16 bases separated the two germline ends. Germline V gives CDR1 SGHDN, CDR2 FVKESK. The CDR3 bases are TGTGCCAGCAGCCGGACAACAGGGACGGGCGAGCAGTACTTC. It is translated as CASSRTTGTGEQYF.

The genes are TRBV4-1 and TRBJ1-2; TRBD1 might be the D (5 bases). V lost 8 bases and J 6 bases, leaving 13 bases between the germline ends. Germline-derived CDR1 and CDR2 are MGHRA and YSYEKL. This CDR3 contains 12 residues. This CDR3 is CASGGGLDGYTF. The CDR3 nucleotides read TGCGCCAGCGGGGGGGGGTTGGATGGCTACACCTTC.

There are a few counts of this clone. The chain combines TRBV2 with TRBJ2-7; D gene ambiguous. Trimming cost V 5 bases and J 0 bases, with 5 bases left between them. The CDR3 extends over 12 amino acids. Looked up from germline, CDR1 is SNHLY and CDR2 is FYNNEI. This CDR3 is CASSLVSYEQYF. Here the CDR3 DNA reads TGTGCCAGCAGTTTGGTCTCCTACGAGCAGTACTTC.

The J gene is TRBJ2-5, the V gene TRBV5-1, with 8 positions matching TRBD1. The CDR3 extends over 15 amino acids. Germline V lookup: CDR1 SGHRS, CDR2 YFSETQ. With V trimmed by 2 bases and J by 4 bases, 7 bases remained unmatched. The CDR3 DNA sequence: TGCGCCAGCAGCTTATTTTCAGGGGGCGCAGAGACCCAGTACTTC. This translates into CASSLFSGGAETQYF.

V usage is TRBV20-1 and J usage is TRBJ2-7; D not resolved. The germline V gene encodes CDR1 DFQATT and CDR2 SNEGSKA (reference sequence). The CDR3 extends over 11 amino acids. Trimming took off 4 bases at V and 3 bases at J, with 7 bases between the two ends. The CDR3 is CSANQYYEQYF. Written as DNA, the CDR3 is TGCAGTGCTAACCAATACTACGAGCAGTACTTC.

This clone was observed a single time. An end of the junction differs from the germline gene, which may be a read error. The chain combines TRBV6-4 with TRBJ2-7, with 9 bases matching TRBD2. The CDR3 is 14 amino acids. Germline V CDR1 and CDR2: MRHNA, SNTAGT. In nucleotides, the CDR3 is TGTGCCATCAGTGAGTCGCGGGAGGGCTACGAGCAGTACTTC. It specifies CAISESREGYEQYF.